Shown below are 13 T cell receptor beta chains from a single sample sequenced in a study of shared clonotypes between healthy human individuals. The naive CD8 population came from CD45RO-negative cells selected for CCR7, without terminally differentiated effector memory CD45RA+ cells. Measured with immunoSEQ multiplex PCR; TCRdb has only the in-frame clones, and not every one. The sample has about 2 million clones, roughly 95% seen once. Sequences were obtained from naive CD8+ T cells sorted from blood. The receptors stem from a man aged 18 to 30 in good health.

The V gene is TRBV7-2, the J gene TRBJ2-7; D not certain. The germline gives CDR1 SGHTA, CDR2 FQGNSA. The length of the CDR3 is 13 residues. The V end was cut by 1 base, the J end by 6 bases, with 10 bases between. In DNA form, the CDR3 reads TGTGCCAGCAGCTTAGTGGCGTCCGGCGAGCAGTACTTC. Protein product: CASSLVASGEQYF.

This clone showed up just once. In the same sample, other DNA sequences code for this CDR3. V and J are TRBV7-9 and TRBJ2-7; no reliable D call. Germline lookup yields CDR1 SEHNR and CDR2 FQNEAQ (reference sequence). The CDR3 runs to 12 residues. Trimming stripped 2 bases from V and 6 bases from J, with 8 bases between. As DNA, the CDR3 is TGTGCCAGCAGCTTACCGGGCTCCGAGCAGTACTTC. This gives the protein CASSLPGSEQYF.

CDR3: CASSTRGGLDTQYF. Written as DNA, the CDR3 is TGTGCCAGCAGCACCCGAGGGGGGCTGGATACGCAGTATTTT. The V gene is TRBV7-9, the J gene TRBJ2-3; TRBD1 or TRBD2 may be the D gene (6 bases each). This CDR3 has 14 amino acids. CDR1 and CDR2 (germline): SEHNR, FQNEAQ (reference sequence). V lost 5 bases and J 6 bases, leaving 15 bases between the germline ends.

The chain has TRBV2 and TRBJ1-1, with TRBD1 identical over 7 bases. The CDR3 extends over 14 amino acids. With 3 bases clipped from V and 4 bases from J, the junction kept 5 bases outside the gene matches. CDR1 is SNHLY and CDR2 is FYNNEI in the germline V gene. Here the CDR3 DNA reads TGTGCCAGCAGTGAGGGCAGGGGGGTCACTGAAGCTTTCTTT. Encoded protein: CASSEGRGVTEAFF.

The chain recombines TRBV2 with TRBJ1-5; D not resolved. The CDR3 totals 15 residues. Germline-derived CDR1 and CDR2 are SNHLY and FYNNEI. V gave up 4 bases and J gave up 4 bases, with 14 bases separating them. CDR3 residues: CASSARGSGNQPQHF. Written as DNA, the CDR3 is TGTGCCAGCAGTGCTCGAGGGTCAGGAAATCAGCCCCAGCATTTT.

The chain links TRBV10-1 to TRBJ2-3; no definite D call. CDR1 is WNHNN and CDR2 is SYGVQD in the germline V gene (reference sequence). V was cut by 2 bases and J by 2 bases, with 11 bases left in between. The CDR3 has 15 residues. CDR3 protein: CASSEDEEPTDTQYF. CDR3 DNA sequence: TGCGCCAGCAGTGAGGACGAAGAACCCACAGATACGCAGTATTTT.

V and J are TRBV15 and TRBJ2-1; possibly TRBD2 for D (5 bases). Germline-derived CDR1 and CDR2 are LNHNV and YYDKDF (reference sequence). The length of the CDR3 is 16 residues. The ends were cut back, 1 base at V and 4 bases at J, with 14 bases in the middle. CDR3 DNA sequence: TGTGCCACCAGCAGAGTTTCCACCGGGGTATACAATGAGCAGTTCTTC. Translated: CATSRVSTGVYNEQFF.

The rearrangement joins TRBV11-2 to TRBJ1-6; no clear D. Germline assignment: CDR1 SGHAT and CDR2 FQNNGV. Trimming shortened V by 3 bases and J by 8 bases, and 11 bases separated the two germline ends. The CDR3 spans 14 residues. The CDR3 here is CASSFNTKDSPLHF. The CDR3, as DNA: TGTGCCAGCAGCTTTAACACGAAGGATTCACCCCTCCACTTT.

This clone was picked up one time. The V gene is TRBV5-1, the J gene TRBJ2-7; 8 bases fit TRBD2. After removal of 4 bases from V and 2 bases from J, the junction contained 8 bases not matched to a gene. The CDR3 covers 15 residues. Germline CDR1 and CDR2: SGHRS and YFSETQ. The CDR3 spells CASSLSGAGAYEQYF. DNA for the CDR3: TGCGCCAGCAGCCTCTCGGGAGCGGGAGCCTACGAGCAGTACTTC.

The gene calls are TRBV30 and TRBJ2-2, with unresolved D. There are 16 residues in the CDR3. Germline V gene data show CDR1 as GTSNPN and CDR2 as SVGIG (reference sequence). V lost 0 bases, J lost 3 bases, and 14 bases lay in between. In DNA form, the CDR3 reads TGTGCCTGGAGTGTATTGAGTGAGCAATACACCGGGGAGCTGTTTTTT. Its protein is CAWSVLSEQYTGELFF.

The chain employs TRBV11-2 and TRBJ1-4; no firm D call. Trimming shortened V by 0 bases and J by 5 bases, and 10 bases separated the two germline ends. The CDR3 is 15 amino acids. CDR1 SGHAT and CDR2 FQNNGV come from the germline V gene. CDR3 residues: CASSLELGLNEKLFF. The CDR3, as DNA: TGTGCCAGCAGCTTAGAATTGGGGTTGAATGAAAAACTGTTTTTT. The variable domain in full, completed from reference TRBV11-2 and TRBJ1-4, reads EAGVAQSPRYKIIEKRQSVAFWCNPISGHATLYWYQQILGQGPKLLIQFQNNGVVDDSQLPKDRFSAERLKGVDSTLKIQPAKLEDSAVYLCASSLELGLNEKLFFGSGTQLSVL.

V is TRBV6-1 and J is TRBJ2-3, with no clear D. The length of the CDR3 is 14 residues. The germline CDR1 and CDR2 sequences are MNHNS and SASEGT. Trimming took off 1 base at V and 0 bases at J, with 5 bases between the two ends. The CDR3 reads CASSEDLSTDTQYF. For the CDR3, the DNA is TGTGCCAGCAGTGAAGACCTTAGCACAGATACGCAGTATTTT.

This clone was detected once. CDR3 in amino acids: CASSTRRSRESQPQHF. In nucleotides, the CDR3 is TGTGCCAGCAGTACACGCCGCAGCAGGGAAAGTCAGCCCCAGCATTTT. This chain links TRBV6-4 with TRBJ1-5, with D possibly being TRBD1 (5 bases). The V end lost 5 bases, the J end lost 6 bases, and 20 bases lay between the germline ends. The CDR3 is made up of 16 amino acids. CDR1 and CDR2 (germline): MRHNA, SNTAGT.